These T cell receptor beta chains were read from a single sample in a study of shared T cell receptors in the human thymus. Profiled with immunoSEQ multiplex PCR; TCRdb holds only in-frame clones, not every one. Of about 400,000 clones in the sample, 95% were seen once. Sequences were obtained from thymocytes. Receptors originate from a human donor. Each CDR3 is given with its conserved first and last residue. A D gene is named only where the DNA matches it firmly.

v_call	j_call	d_call	cdr3_aa	cdr3_nt
TRBV20-1	TRBJ2-7	.	CSAQKTYEQYF	TGCAGTGCTCAAAAAACCTACGAGCAGTACTTC
TRBV2	TRBJ2-7	TRBD1	CASSNTGTGRDKGTYEQYF	TGTGCCAGCAGCAATACCGGGACAGGGAGGGACAAAGGGACCTACGAGCAGTACTTC
TRBV6-5	TRBJ2-2	.	CASSYRGNTGELFF	TGTGCCAGCAGTTACAGGGGGAACACCGGGGAGCTGTTTTTT
TRBV5-4	TRBJ1-1	.	CASSLRGAQKQLCTEAFF	TGTGCCAGCAGTCTCCGAGGGGCCCAAAAGCAGCTGTGCACTGAAGCTTTCTTT
TRBV13	TRBJ2-1	.	CASRLKGVSYNEQFF	TGTGCCAGCAGGCTCAAGGGAGTTTCCTACAATGAGCAGTTCTTC
TRBV10-1	TRBJ2-3	.	CASSESWREQTDTQYF	TGCGCCAGCAGTGAGTCGTGGCGGGAACAGACAGATACGCAGTATTTT
TRBV7-9	TRBJ2-7	TRBD2	CASSFPLRKGLAGASEQYF	TGTGCCAGCAGCTTCCCCCTTCGAAAGGGACTAGCGGGGGCCTCCGAGCAGTACTTC
TRBV28	TRBJ1-2	.	CASSFPRPGTRANYGYTF	TGTGCCAGCAGTTTTCCCCGGCCGGGGACGCGTGCTAACTATGGCTACACCTTC
TRBV7-7	TRBJ2-5	.	CASSPGRTGETQYF	TGTGCTAGCAGCCCCGGACGGACGGGGGAGACCCAGTACTTC
TRBV4-2	TRBJ2-7	TRBD2	CASSQASLAGSYEQYF	TGTGCCAGCAGCCAAGCCTCCCTAGCGGGATCCTACGAGCAGTACTTC
TRBV5-1	TRBJ2-7	TRBD1	CASSFQGAGYEQYF	TGCGCCAGCAGCTTCCAGGGGGCTGGCTACGAGCAGTACTTC
TRBV30	TRBJ1-2	.	CAWSVQRRGPNYGYTF	TGTGCCTGGAGTGTACAGAGGAGGGGACCAAACTATGGCTACACCTTC
TRBV4-3	TRBJ1-3	TRBD1	CASSLHRGSGNTIYF	TGCGCCAGCAGCCTACACAGGGGCTCTGGAAACACCATATATTTT
TRBV4-1	TRBJ2-3	.	CASSQVGRGPGTDTQYF	TGCGCCAGCAGCCAAGTGGGGCGAGGGCCCGGCACAGATACGCAGTATTTT
TRBV15	TRBJ1-1	TRBD1	CATSRGTGIDTEAFF	TGTGCCACCAGCAGAGGGACAGGGATTGACACTGAAGCTTTCTTT
TRBV21-1	TRBJ2-7	.	CAGRGERDDEQYF	TGTGCCGGACGGGGGGAGCGGGATGACGAGCAGTACTTC
TRBV10-1	TRBJ2-1	.	CASSEGGIGEQFF	TGCGCCAGCAGCGAGGGGGGGATCGGTGAGCAGTTCTTC
TRBV27	TRBJ2-3	.	CASSLWGNTQYF	TGTGCCAGCAGTTTATGGGGGAATACGCAGTATTTT
TRBV9	TRBJ2-5	.	CASSTDTQETQYF	TGTGCCAGCAGCACGGACACTCAAGAGACCCAGTACTTC
TRBV2	TRBJ2-7	.	CASQVPESYEQYF	TGTGCCAGCCAAGTCCCTGAGTCCTACGAGCAGTACTTC
TRBV28	TRBJ2-7	TRBD2	CASSLLASGYEQYF	TGTGCCAGCAGTTTGTTAGCTAGCGGCTACGAGCAGTACTTC
TRBV6-5	TRBJ2-1	.	CASSQGGIGREQFF	TGTGCCAGCAGTCAAGGGGGTATTGGAAGAGAGCAGTTCTTC
TRBV7-2	TRBJ2-7	TRBD2	CASTAGTGLAGQTYEQYF	TGTGCCAGCACAGCCGGTACGGGACTAGCGGGCCAAACCTACGAGCAGTACTTC
TRBV4-3	TRBJ2-3	.	CASSQVQGEGTQYF	TGCGCCAGCAGCCAAGTACAGGGGGAGGGTACGCAGTATTTT
TRBV6-1	TRBJ2-4	TRBD2	CASSVGTSGSGGKNIQYF	TGTGCCAGCAGTGTTGGGACTAGCGGGAGCGGGGGCAAAAACATTCAGTACTTC